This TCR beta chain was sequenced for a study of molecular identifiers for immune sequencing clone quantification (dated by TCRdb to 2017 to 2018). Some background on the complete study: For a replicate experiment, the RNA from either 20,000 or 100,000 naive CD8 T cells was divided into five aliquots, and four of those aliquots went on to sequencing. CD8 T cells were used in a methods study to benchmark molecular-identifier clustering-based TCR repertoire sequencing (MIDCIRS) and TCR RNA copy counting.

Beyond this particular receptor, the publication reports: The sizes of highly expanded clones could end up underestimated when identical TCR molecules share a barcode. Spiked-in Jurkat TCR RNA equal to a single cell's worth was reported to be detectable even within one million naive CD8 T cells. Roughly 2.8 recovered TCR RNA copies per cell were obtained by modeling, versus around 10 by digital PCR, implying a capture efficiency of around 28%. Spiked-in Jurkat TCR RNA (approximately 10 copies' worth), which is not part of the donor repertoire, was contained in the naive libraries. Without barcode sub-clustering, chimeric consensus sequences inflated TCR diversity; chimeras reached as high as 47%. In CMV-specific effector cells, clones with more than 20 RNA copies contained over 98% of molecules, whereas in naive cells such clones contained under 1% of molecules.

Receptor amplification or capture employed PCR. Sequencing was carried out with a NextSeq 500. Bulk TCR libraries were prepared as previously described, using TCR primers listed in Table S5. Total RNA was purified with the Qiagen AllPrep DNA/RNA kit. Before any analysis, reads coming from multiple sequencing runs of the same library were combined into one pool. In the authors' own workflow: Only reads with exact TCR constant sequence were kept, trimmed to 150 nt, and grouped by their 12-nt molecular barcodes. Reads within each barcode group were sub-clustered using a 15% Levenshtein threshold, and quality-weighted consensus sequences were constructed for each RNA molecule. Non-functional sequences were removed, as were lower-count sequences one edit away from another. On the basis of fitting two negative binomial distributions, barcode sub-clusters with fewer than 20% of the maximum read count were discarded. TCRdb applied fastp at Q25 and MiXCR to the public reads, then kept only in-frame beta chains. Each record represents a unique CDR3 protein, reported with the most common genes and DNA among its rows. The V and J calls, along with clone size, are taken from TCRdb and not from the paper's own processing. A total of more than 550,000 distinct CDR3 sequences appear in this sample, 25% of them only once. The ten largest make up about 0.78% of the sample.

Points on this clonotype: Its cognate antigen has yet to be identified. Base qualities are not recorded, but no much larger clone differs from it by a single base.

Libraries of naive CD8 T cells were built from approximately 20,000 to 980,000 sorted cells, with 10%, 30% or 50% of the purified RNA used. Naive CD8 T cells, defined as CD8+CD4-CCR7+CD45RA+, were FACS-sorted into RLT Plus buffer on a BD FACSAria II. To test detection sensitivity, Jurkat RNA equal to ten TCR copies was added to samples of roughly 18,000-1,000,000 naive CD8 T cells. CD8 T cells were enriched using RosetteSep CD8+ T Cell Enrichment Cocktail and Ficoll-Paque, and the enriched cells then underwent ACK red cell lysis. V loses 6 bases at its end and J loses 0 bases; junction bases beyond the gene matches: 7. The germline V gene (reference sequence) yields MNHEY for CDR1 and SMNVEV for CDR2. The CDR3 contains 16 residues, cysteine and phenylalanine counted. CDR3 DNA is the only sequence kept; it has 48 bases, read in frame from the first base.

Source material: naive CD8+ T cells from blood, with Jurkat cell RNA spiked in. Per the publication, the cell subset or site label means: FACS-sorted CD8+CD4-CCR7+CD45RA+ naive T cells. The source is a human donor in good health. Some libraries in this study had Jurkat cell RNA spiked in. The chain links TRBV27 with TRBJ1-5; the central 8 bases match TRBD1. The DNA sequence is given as TGTGCCAGCAGGCCGACAGGGGAATATAGCAATCAGCCCCAGCATTTT. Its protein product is CASRPTGEYSNQPQHF.